Detailed here is one T cell receptor (beta chain). No antigen is known for it. This record belongs to a study of identical twins. Study results and limitations: Cord blood beta clonotypes that were abundant carried fewer insertions, and memory repertoires showed no such trend.

From the 5' RACE reads, TCRdb called clonotypes with MiXCR, one entry per CDR3 protein. The table has about 690,000 distinct CDR3 sequences, 5.5% to 6.5% seen once. The CDR3 is made up of 18 amino acids. CDR1 is MGHDK, CDR2 SYGVNS, per germline. V lost 3 bases to trimming and J lost 1 base, with 21 bases between them. Sequencing was performed on naive T cells sorted from blood. This receptor was obtained from a man aged 18 to 35 in good health. This chain connects TRBV25-1 to TRBJ1-2; the D gene is possibly TRBD1 (6 bases). The CDR3 sequence is CASSDPRTAEDLNYGYTF. The CDR3 bases are TGTGCCAGCAGTGACCCCCGGACAGCCGAGGACCTTAACTATGGCTACACCTTC.